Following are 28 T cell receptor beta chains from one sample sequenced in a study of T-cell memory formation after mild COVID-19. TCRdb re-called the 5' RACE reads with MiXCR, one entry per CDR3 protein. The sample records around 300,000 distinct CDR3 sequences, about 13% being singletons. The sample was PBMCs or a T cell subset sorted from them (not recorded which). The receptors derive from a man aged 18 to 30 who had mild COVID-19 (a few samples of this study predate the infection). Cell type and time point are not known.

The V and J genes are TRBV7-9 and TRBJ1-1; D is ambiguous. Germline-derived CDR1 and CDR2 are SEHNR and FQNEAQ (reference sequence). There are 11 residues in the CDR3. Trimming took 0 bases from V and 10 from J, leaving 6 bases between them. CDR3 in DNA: TGTGCCAGCAGCTTAGCGGGTAGAGCTTTCTTT. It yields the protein CASSLAGRAFF.

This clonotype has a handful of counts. The CDR3 loop is CASSTHPDGEQYV. The CDR3 DNA is TGTGCCAGCAGTACCCATCCGGATGGGGAGCAGTACGTC. The rearrangement uses TRBV6-1 and TRBJ2-7; D uncertain. Germline V gene sequence: CDR1 MNHNS, CDR2 SASEGT. This CDR3 contains 13 residues. Trimming stripped 5 bases from V and 7 bases from J, with 15 bases between.

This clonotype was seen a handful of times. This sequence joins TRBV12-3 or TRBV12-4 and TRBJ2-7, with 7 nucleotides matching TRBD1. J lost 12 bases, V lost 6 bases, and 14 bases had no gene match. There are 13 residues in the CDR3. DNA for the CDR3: TGTGCCAGCAGCCGCCAGGTACAGGGGAATCGGTACTTC. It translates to CASSRQVQGNRYF.

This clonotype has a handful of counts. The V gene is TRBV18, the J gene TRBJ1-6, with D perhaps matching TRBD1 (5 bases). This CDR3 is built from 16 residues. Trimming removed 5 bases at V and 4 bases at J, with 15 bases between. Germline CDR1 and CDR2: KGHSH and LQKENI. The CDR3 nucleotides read TGTGCCAGCTCATCGGACAATACTCCATATAATTCACCCCTCCACTTT. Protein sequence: CASSSDNTPYNSPLHF.

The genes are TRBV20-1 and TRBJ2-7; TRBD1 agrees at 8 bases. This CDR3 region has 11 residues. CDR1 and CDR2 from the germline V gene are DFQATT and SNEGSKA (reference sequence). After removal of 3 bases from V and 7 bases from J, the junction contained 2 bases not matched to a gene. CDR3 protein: CSARDRAEQYF. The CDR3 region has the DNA TGCAGTGCTAGGGACAGGGCAGAGCAGTACTTC.

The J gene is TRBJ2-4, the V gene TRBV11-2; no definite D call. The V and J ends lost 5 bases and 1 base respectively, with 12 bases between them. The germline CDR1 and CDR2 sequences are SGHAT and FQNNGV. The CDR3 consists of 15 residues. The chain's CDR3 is CASSPQPAAKNIQYF. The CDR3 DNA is TGTGCCAGCAGCCCCCAGCCGGCGGCCAAAAACATTCAGTACTTC.

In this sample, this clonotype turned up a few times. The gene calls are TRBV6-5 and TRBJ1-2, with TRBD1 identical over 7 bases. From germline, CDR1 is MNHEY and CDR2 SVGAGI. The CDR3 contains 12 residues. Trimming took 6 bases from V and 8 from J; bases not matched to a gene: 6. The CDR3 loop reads CASRTGRKGYTF. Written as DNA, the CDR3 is TGTGCCAGCAGGACAGGGAGGAAAGGCTACACCTTC.

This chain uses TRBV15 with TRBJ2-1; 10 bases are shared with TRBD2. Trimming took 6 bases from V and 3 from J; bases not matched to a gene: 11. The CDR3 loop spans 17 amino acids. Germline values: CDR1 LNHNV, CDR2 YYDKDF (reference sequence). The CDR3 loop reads CATRDSERGGFYNEQFF. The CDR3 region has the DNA TGTGCCACCAGAGATAGTGAGCGGGGGGGTTTCTACAATGAGCAGTTCTTC.

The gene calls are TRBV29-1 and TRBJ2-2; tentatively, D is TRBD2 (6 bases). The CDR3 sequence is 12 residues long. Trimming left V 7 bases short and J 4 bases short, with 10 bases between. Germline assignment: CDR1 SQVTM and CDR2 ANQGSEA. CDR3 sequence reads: CSGGLPTGELFF. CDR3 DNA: TGCAGCGGGGGACTGCCCACCGGGGAGCTGTTTTTT.

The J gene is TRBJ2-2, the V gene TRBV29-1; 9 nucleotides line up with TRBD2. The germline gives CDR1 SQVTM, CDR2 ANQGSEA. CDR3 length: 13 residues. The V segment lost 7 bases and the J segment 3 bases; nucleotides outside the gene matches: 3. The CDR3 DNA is TGCAGCGCCGGCGGGAGGGACACCGGGGAGCTGTTTTTT. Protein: CSAGGRDTGELFF.

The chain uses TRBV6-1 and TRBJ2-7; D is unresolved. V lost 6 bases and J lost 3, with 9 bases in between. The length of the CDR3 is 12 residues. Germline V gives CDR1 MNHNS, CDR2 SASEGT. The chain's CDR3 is CASSARGYEQYF. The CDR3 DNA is TGTGCCAGCAGCGCTAGAGGCTACGAGCAGTACTTC.

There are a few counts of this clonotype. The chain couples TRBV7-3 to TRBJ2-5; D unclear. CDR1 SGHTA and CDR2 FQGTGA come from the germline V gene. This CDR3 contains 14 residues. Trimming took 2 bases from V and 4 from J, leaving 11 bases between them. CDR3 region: CASSLFGPGETQYF. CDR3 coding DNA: TGTGCCAGCAGCTTATTCGGGCCTGGAGAGACCCAGTACTTC.

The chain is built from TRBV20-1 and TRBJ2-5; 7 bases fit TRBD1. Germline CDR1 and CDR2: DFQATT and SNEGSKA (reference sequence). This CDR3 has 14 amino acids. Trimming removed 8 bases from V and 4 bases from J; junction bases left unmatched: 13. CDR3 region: CSSPIQGVIETQYF. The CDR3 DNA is TGCAGTTCCCCGATCCAGGGGGTTATAGAGACCCAGTACTTC.

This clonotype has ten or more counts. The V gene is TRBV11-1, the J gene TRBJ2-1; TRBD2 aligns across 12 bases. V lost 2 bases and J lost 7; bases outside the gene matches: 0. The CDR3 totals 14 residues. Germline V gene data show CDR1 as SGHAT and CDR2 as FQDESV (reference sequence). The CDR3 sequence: CASSLLAGGNEQFF. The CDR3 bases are TGTGCCAGCAGCTTACTAGCGGGGGGGAATGAGCAGTTCTTC.

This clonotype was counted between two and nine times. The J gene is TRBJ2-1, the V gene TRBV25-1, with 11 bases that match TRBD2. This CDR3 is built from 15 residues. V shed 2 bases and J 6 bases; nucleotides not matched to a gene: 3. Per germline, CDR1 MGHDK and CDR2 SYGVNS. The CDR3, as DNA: TGTGCCAGCAGTGAACCCGGACTAGCGGGCAATGAGCAGTTCTTC. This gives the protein CASSEPGLAGNEQFF.

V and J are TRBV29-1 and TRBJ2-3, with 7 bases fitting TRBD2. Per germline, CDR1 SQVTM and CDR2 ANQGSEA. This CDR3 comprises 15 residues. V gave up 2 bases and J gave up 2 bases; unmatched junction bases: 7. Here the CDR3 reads CSVEFAGDNTDTQYF. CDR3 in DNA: TGCAGCGTTGAATTTGCGGGAGATAACACAGATACGCAGTATTTT.

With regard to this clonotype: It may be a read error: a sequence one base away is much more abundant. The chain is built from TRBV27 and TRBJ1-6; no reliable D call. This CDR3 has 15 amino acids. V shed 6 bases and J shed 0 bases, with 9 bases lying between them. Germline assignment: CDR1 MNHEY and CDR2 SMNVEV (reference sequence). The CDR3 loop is CASSPWSSYNSPLHF. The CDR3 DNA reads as TGTGCCAGCAGCCCCTGGAGCTCCTATAATTCACCCCTCCACTTT.

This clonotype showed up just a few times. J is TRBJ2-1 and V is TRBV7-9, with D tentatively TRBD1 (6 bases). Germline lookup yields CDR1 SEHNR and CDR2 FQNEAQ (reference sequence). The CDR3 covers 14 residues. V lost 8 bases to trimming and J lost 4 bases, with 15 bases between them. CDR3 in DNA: TGTGCCAGCGAGGGGCAGGGGAATTACAATGAGCAGTTCTTC. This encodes CASEGQGNYNEQFF.

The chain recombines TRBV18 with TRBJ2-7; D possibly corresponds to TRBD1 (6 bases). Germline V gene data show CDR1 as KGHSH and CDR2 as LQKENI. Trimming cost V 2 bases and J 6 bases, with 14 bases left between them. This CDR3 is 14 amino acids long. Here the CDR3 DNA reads TGTGCCAGCTCACCAAAGAGACAAGGGGGCGAGCAGTACTTC. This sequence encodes CASSPKRQGGEQYF. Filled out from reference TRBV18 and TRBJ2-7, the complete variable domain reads NAGVMQNPRHLVRRRGQEARLRCSPMKGHSHVYWYRQLPEEGLKFMVYLQKENIIDESGMPKERFSAEFPKEGPSILRIQQVVRGDSAAYFCASSPKRQGGEQYFGPGTRLTVT.

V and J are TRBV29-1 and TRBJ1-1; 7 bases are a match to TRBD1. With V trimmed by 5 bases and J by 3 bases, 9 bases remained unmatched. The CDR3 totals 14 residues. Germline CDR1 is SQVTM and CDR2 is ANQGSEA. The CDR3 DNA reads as TGCAGCGTTTTGTTAAGGGGGCTTGACACTGAAGCTTTCTTT. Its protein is CSVLLRGLDTEAFF.

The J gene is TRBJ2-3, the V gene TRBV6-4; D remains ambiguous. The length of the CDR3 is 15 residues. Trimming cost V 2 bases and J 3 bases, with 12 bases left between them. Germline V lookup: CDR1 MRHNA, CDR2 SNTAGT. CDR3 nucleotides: TGTGCCAGCAGTGACGGCGAGACCGGGACAGATACGCAGTATTTT. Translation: CASSDGETGTDTQYF.

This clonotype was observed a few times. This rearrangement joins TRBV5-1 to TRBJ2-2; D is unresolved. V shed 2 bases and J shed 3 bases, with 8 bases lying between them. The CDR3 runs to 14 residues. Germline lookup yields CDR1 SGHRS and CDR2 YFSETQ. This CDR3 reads CASSFPRDTGELFF. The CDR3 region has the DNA TGCGCCAGCAGCTTTCCTCGGGACACCGGGGAGCTGTTTTTT. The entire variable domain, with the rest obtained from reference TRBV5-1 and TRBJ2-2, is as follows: KAGVTQTPRYLIKTRGQQVTLSCSPISGHRSVSWYQQTPGQGLQFLFEYFSETQRNKGNFPGRFSGRQFSNSRSEMNVSTLELGDSALYLCASSFPRDTGELFFGEGSRLTVL.

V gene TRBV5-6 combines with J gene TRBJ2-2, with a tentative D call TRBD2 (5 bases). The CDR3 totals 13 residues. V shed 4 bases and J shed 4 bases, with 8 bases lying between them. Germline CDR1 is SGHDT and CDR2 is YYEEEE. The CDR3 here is CASSPEVTGELFF. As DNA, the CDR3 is TGTGCCAGCAGCCCGGAGGTCACCGGGGAGCTGTTTTTT. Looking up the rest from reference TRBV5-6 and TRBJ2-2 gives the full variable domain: DAGVTQSPTHLIKTRGQQVTLRCSPKSGHDTVSWYQQALGQGPQFIFQYYEEEERQRGNFPDRFSGHQFPNYSSELNVNALLLGDSALYLCASSPEVTGELFFGEGSRLTVL.

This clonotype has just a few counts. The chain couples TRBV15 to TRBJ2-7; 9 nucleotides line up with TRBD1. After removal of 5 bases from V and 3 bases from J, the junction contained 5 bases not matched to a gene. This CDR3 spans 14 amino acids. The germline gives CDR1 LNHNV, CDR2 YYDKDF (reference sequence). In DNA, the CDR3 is TGTGCCACCAGCCCGGGACAGGGACTCTACGAGCAGTACTTC. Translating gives CATSPGQGLYEQYF.

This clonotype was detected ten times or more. CDR3 protein: CASSLVRGSYGYTF. For the CDR3, the DNA is TGCGCCAGCAGCTTGGTCCGGGGTTCCTATGGCTACACCTTC. This rearrangement joins TRBV5-1 to TRBJ1-2; no clear D. CDR1 and CDR2 from the germline V gene are SGHRS and YFSETQ. The length of the CDR3 is 14 residues. Trimming shortened V by 0 bases and J by 4 bases, and 10 bases separated the two germline ends.

CDR3 region: CASSPDRGRFEQYF. The CDR3 DNA follows: TGTGCCAGCTCACCCGACAGGGGGCGGTTCGAGCAGTACTTC. The chain employs TRBV18 and TRBJ2-7, with TRBD1 matching 10 bases. The CDR3 is 14 residues long. Germline V CDR1 and CDR2: KGHSH, LQKENI. V dropped 3 bases and J dropped 6; count of bases not matched to a gene: 5.

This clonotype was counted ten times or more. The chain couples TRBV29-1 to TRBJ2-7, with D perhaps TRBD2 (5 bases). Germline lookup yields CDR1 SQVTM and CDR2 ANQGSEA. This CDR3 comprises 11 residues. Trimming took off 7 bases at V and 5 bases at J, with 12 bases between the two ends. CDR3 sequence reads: CSARAWDEQYF. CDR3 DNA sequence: TGCAGCGCGAGGGCTTGGGACGAGCAGTACTTC.

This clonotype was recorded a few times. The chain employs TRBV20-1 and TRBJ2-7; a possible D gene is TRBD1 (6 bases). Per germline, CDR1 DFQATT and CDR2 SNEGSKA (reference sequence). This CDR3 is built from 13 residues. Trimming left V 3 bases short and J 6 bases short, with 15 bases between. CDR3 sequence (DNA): TGCAGTGCTAGCAATGGCAGGGGAGCCGAGCAGTACTTC. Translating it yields CSASNGRGAEQYF.